This TCR beta chain was recovered during a study of identical twins. This clonotype showed up just a few times. TCRdb called the 5' RACE reads again in MiXCR, with one record for every CDR3 protein. Of around 220,000 distinct CDR3 sequences listed, over 11% are singletons. Germline CDR1 reads SGHNT; CDR2 reads YYREEE (reference sequence). The CDR3 sequence is 15 residues long. V lost 4 bases and J 0 bases, leaving 8 bases between the germline ends. The chain joins TRBV5-4 to TRBJ2-6; D gene uncertain. The sequenced sample was memory (CD45RO+) T cells sorted from blood. The clonotype originates from a young woman in good health. CDR3 loop: CASSAPFSGANVLTF. The CDR3, as DNA: TGTGCCAGCAGCGCCCCATTCTCTGGGGCCAACGTCCTGACTTTC.